This T cell receptor beta chain came from a study of a mutant IDH1 vaccine in newly diagnosed glioma. On the study more broadly: Radiotherapy alone preceded vaccination by 4-6 weeks; alternatively, vaccination started with temozolomide cycles. Treated patients had a mean age of approximately 40 years and an approximately 62% male, around 40% female split. Previous care, which was radiotherapy, temozolomide, or both, most often involved both. Study-wide findings and caveats: Pseudoprogression appeared independent of alterations in top peripheral clonotypes.

Time point reported: week 47, end of study. Every single dose of the vaccine, 300 ug of mutant IDH1 20-mer peptide, came with topical imiquimod. Method: immunoSEQ multiplex PCR; TCRdb's copy keeps in-frame clones and lacks some. The profile shows around 50,000 clones, approximately 84% of them singletons. Remarks on this clone: Antigen specificity is unknown.

Germline values: CDR1 MGHRA, CDR2 YSYEKL. The V and J ends lost 2 bases and 0 bases respectively, with 17 bases between them. The CDR3 spans 18 residues. This TCR was recovered from a woman aged 25 to 39 with glioma. Some clones in this sample may be carry-over from other donors' samples. The chain employs TRBV4-1 and TRBJ1-5, with D perhaps TRBD1 (5 bases). The material sequenced was PBMCs, taken from a glioma patient whose treatment included an IDH1 peptide vaccine. CDR3 DNA sequence: TGCGCCAGCAGCCAATCCCAGGAGACAGTTTATAGCAATCAGCCCCAGCATTTT. It encodes CASSQSQETVYSNQPQHF.